Sequencing of this T cell receptor (beta chain) was carried out in a study of blood T cell repertoires in COVID-19. About the study: Material from acute and convalescent COVID-19 was sourced from the United States, Italy and Spain.

In the original workflow: Estimation of nucleated cell counts was performed using reference gene primer amplification. Sequencing used immunoSEQ multiplex PCR; TCRdb keeps in-frame clones, though not all of them. For V, J and clone size, that table is used; D and trimming come from the DNA. The sample has some 140,000 clones; almost 85% are singletons. From germline, CDR1 is KGHSH and CDR2 LQKENI. The CDR3 sequence is 16 residues long. Trimming took off 0 bases at V and 4 bases at J, with 16 bases between the two ends. This receptor was obtained from a man aged 55-75 years with acute or convalescent COVID-19. Sequencing used peripheral blood. This rearrangement joins TRBV18 to TRBJ2-7; D is perhaps TRBD1 (6 bases). This CDR3 is CASSPPGLNRAYEQYF. CDR3 sequence (DNA): TGTGCCAGCTCACCACCCGGTCTCAACAGGGCTTACGAGCAGTACTTC. Supplemented by reference TRBV18 and TRBJ2-7, the full variable domain reads NAGVMQNPRHLVRRRGQEARLRCSPMKGHSHVYWYRQLPEEGLKFMVYLQKENIIDESGMPKERFSAEFPKEGPSILRIQQVVRGDSAAYFCASSPPGLNRAYEQYFGPGTRLTVT.